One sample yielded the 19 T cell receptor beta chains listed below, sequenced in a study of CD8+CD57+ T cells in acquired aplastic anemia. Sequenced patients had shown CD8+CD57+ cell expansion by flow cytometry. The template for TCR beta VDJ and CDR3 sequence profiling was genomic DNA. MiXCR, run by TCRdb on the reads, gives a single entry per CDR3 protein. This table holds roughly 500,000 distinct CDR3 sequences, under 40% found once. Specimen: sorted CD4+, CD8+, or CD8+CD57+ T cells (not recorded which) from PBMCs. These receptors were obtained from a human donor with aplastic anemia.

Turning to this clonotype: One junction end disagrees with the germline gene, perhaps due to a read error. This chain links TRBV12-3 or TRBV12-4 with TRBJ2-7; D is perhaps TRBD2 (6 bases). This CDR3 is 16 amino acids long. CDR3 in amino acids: CASSLGEEGWAYEQYF. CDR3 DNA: TGTGCCAGCAGCTTAGGGGAGGAAGGGTGGGCTTACGAGCAGTACTTC.

CDR3 sequence: CASSFREGRGSSYNEQFF. CDR3 coding DNA: TGTGCCAGCAGCTTTCGAGAAGGACGGGGATCGTCCTACAATGAGCAGTTCTTC. The chain recombines TRBV11-1 with TRBJ2-1, with D tentatively TRBD2 (5 bases). From germline, CDR1 is SGHAT and CDR2 FQDESV (reference sequence). The CDR3 covers 18 residues. The V end lost 3 bases, the J end lost 1 base, and 19 bases lay between the germline ends.

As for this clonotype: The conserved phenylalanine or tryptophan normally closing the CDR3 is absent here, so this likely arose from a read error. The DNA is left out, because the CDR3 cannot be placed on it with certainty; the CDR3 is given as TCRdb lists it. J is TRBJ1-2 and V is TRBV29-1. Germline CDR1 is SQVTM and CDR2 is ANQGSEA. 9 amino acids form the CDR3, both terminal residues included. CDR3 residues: CSVSPGHTL.

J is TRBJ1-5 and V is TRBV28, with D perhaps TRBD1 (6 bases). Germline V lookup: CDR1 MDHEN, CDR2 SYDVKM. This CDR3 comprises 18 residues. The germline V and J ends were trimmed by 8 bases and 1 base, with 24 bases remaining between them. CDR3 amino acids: CASQLDFAGDRSNQPQHF. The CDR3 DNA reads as TGTGCCAGCCAACTTGATTTCGCAGGGGATAGGAGCAATCAGCCCCAGCATTTT.

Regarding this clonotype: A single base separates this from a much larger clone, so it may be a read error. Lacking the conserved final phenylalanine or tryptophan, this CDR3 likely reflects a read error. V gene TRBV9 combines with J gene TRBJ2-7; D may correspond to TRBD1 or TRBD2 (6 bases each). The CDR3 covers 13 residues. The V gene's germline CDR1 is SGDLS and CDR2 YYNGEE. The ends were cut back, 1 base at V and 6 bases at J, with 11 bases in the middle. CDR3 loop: CASSVTGRGEQYL. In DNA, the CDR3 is TGTGCCAGCAGCGTAACAGGGCGGGGCGAGCAGTACCTC.

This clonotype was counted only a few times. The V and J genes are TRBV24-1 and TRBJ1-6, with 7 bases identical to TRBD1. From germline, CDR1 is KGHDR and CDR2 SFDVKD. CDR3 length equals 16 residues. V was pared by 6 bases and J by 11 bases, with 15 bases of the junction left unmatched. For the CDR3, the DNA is TGTGCCACCAGTTGGGGACAGCCTTCCGGGGTTCCACCCCTCCACTTT. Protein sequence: CATSWGQPSGVPPLHF.

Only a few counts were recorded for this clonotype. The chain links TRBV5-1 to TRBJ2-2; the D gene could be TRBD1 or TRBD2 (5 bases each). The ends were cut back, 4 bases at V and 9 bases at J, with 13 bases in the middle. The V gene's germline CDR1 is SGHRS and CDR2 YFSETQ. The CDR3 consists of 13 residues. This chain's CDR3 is CASSPEGTRELFF. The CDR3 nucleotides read TGCGCCAGCAGCCCCGAAGGGACCCGGGAGCTGTTTTTT.

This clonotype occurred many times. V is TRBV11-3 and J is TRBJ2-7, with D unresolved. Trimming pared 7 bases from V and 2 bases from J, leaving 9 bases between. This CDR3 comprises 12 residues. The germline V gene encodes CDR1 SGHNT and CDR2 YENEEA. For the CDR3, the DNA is TGTGCCAGCACGTCAGGTGCCTACGAGCAGTACTTC. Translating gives CASTSGAYEQYF.

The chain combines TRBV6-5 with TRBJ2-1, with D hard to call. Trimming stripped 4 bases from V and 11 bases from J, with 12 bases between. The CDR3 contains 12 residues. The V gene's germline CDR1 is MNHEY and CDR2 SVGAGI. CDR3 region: CASSSGRVKQFF. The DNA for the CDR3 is TGTGCCAGCAGTTCAGGACGGGTTAAGCAGTTCTTC.

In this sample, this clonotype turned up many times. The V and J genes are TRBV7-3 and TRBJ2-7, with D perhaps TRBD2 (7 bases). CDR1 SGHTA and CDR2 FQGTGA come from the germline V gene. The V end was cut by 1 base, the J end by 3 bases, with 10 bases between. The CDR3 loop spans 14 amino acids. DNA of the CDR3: TGTGCCAGCAGCTTAAACGGGGGGCTCTACGAGCAGTACTTC. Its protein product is CASSLNGGLYEQYF.

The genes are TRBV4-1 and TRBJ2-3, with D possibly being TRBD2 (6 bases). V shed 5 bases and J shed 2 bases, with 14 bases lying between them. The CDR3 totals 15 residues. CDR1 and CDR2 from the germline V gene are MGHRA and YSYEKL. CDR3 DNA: TGCGCCAGCAGCTCAGGTAGCGGATTCACAGATACGCAGTATTTT. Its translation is CASSSGSGFTDTQYF.

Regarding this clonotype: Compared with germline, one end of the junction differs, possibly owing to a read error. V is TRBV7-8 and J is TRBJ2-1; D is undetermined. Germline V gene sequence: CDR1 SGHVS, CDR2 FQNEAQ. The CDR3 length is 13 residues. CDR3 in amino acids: CASSVAGVNEQFF. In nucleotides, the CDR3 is TGTGCCAGCAGCGTAGCTGGTGTCAATGAGCAGTTCTTC.

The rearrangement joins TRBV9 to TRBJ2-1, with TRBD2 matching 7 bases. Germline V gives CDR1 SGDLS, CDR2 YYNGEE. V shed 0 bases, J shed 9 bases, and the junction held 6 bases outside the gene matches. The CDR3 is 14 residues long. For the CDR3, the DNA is TGTGCCAGCAGCGTAGTGGTCAGGGAGGGTGAGCAGTTCTTC. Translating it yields CASSVVVREGEQFF. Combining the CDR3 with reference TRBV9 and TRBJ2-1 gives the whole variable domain DSGVTQTPKHLITATGQRVTLRCSPRSGDLSVYWYQQSLDQGLQFLIQYYNGEERAKGNILERFSAQQFPDLHSELNLSSLELGDSALYFCASSVVVREGEQFFGPGTRLTVL.

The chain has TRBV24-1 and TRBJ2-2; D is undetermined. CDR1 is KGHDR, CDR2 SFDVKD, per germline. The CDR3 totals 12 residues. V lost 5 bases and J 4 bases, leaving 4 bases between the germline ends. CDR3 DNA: TGTGCCACCAGTGTGGGCACCGGGGAGCTGTTTTTT. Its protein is CATSVGTGELFF.

The CDR3 DNA reads TGTGCCAGCAGTGAACCCGGACAGAACTATGGCTACACCTTC. Its protein product is CASSEPGQNYGYTF. V gene TRBV25-1 combines with J gene TRBJ1-2, with a possible D match to TRBD1 (6 bases). Germline CDR1 MGHDK, CDR2 SYGVNS. V lost 2 bases to trimming and J lost 2 bases, with 9 bases between them. The CDR3 loop spans 14 amino acids.

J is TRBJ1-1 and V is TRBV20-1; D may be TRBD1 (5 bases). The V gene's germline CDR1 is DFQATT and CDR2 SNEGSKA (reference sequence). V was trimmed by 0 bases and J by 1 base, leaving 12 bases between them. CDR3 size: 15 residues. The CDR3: CSARDLRQWNTEAFF. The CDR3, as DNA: TGCAGTGCTAGAGATCTCCGACAGTGGAACACTGAAGCTTTCTTT.

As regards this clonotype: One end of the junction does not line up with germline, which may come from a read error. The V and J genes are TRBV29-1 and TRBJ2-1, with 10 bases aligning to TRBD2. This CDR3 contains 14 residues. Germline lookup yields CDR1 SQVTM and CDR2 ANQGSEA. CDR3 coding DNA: TGCAGCGCTGAAGCGGGAGGGGGGTACAATGAGCAGTTCTTC. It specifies CSAEAGGGYNEQFF.

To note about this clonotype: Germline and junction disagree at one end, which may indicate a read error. CDR3 sequence: CASSYSGSSPVYGYTF. The DNA for the CDR3 is TGTGCCAGCAGTTACTCAGGCTCATCCCCCGTCTATGGCTACACCTTC. The chain uses TRBV10-3 and TRBJ1-2, with D hard to call. Germline V lookup: CDR1 ENHRY, CDR2 SYGVKD. This CDR3 comprises 16 residues.

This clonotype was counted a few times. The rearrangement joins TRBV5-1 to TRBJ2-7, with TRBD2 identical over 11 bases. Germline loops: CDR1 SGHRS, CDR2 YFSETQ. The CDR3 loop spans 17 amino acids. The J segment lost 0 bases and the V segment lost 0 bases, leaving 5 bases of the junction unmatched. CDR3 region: CASSLERTSGYSYEQYF. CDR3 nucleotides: TGCGCCAGCAGCTTGGAACGGACTAGCGGGTACTCCTACGAGCAGTACTTC.